Shown below are 23 T cell receptor beta chains from a single sample sequenced in a study of cytomegalovirus exposure and HLA in healthy donors. The PCR made use of 60 Vbeta and 13 Jbeta primers. Sequenced by immunoSEQ multiplex PCR; TCRdb stores in-frame clones only, minus some. Here the sample spans about 130,000 clones, about 80% being singletons. What was sequenced was PBMCs. Receptors were obtained from a man aged 35-49 years in good health and CMV-seronegative.

The genes are TRBV29-1 and TRBJ2-5; a possible D gene is TRBD1 (6 bases). Germline-derived CDR1 and CDR2 are SQVTM and ANQGSEA. V lost 5 bases to trimming and J lost 5 bases, with 12 bases between them. The CDR3 is 12 residues long. The CDR3, as DNA: TGCAGCGTTTATACAGGGTCGGAGACCCAGTACTTC. This sequence encodes CSVYTGSETQYF.

The DNA for the CDR3 is TGTGCCAGCAGTGCTCAGGGTCATGGCTACACCTTC. It encodes CASSAQGHGYTF. The rearrangement uses TRBV27 and TRBJ1-2, with a weak D call TRBD1 (5 bases). Trimming left V 5 bases short and J 6 bases short, with 10 bases between. The CDR3 is made up of 12 amino acids. Germline lookup yields CDR1 MNHEY and CDR2 SMNVEV (reference sequence).

This clone has a handful of counts. Other nucleotide sequences in the sample specify the same CDR3. The chain has TRBV5-1 and TRBJ1-1; D ambiguous. V lost 2 bases to trimming and J lost 1 base, with 6 bases between them. CDR1 SGHRS and CDR2 YFSETQ come from the germline V gene. The CDR3 extends over 13 amino acids. In DNA form, the CDR3 reads TGCGCCAGCAGCTTTGGCGGGAACACTGAAGCTTTCTTT. Its protein is CASSFGGNTEAFF.

This rearrangement joins TRBV2 to TRBJ1-5; maybe TRBD1 (6 bases). This CDR3 spans 12 amino acids. Germline V gives CDR1 SNHLY, CDR2 FYNNEI. The V gene lost 7 bases and the J gene lost 5 bases, with 9 bases spanning the gap. The CDR3 is CASKAGDQPQHF. Written as DNA, the CDR3 is TGTGCCAGCAAGGCAGGGGATCAGCCCCAGCATTTT.

The chain links TRBV19 to TRBJ2-2; 7 nucleotides agree with TRBD2. After removal of 5 bases from V and 4 bases from J, the junction contained 7 bases not matched to a gene. CDR1 is LNHDA and CDR2 is SQIVND in the germline V gene (reference sequence). This CDR3 is 15 amino acids long. As DNA, the CDR3 is TGTGCCAGTAGTGCTCGACTAGCTGGCACCGGGGAGCTGTTTTTT. Translation: CASSARLAGTGELFF.

The V call is TRBV5-1, the J call TRBJ1-4; TRBD1 agrees at 7 bases. Germline V gives CDR1 SGHRS, CDR2 YFSETQ. V lost 5 bases to trimming and J lost 0 bases; unmatched junction nucleotides: 4. There are 15 residues in the CDR3. The chain's CDR3 is CASSPTGATNEKLFF. As DNA, the CDR3 is TGCGCCAGCAGTCCAACAGGGGCAACTAATGAAAAACTGTTTTTT. Full variable domain (missing parts from reference TRBV5-1 and TRBJ1-4): KAGVTQTPRYLIKTRGQQVTLSCSPISGHRSVSWYQQTPGQGLQFLFEYFSETQRNKGNFPGRFSGRQFSNSRSEMNVSTLELGDSALYLCASSPTGATNEKLFFGSGTQLSVL.

V and J are TRBV7-9 and TRBJ2-1, with D perhaps TRBD1 (7 bases). The CDR3 loop spans 15 amino acids. Germline assignment: CDR1 SEHNR and CDR2 FQNEAQ (reference sequence). The ends were cut back, 4 bases at V and 0 bases at J, with 10 bases in the middle. Here the CDR3 reads CASSWGDSSYNEQFF. The CDR3 DNA follows: TGTGCCAGCAGCTGGGGGGACAGCTCCTACAATGAGCAGTTCTTC.

This clone was counted a single time. The gene calls are TRBV6-1 and TRBJ1-5, with a weak D call TRBD1 (5 bases). Germline values: CDR1 MNHNS, CDR2 SASEGT. CDR3 length equals 16 residues. V was pared by 4 bases and J by 4 bases, with 17 bases between. CDR3 DNA: TGTGCCAGCAGTGCTCCGGCAGGGTTAAGTAATCAGCCCCAGCATTTT. Amino acid sequence: CASSAPAGLSNQPQHF.

J is TRBJ2-3 and V is TRBV10-3; weak D call: TRBD2 (6 bases). Germline lookup yields CDR1 ENHRY and CDR2 SYGVKD. The CDR3 has 13 amino acids. V was trimmed by 6 bases and J by 0 bases, leaving 7 bases between them. The CDR3, as DNA: TGTGCCATCAGGGGGGGTAGCACAGATACGCAGTATTTT. As protein: CAIRGGSTDTQYF.

The chain carries TRBV6-1 and TRBJ2-7; TRBD2 matches at 11 bases. With V trimmed by 2 bases and J by 4 bases, 4 bases remained unmatched. The CDR3 length is 15 residues. The V gene's germline CDR1 is MNHNS and CDR2 SASEGT. The DNA of the CDR3 is TGTGCCAGCAGTGAATTAACTAGCGGGAGTTACGAGCAGTACTTC. Its translation: CASSELTSGSYEQYF.

V usage is TRBV6-1 and J usage is TRBJ2-1; D is possibly TRBD2 (5 bases). Trimming stripped 3 bases from V and 1 base from J, with 7 bases between. Per germline, CDR1 MNHNS and CDR2 SASEGT. The CDR3 consists of 14 residues. CDR3: CASSDTGSYNEQFF. DNA of the CDR3: TGTGCCAGCAGTGATACGGGATCCTACAATGAGCAGTTCTTC.

A remark on this clone: It is likely a read error, because the conserved phenylalanine at the end of the CDR3 is missing. The V call is TRBV10-3, the J call TRBJ2-2, with 8 bases lining up with TRBD1. V dropped 10 bases and J dropped 0; count of bases not matched to a gene: 13. The V gene's germline CDR1 is ENHRY and CDR2 SYGVKD. This CDR3 spans 17 amino acids. The CDR3 sequence is CATTPRTGPANTGELFV. CDR3 coding DNA: TGTGCCACCACCCCCCGGACAGGGCCCGCGAACACCGGGGAGCTGTTTGTT.

The chain employs TRBV20-1 and TRBJ1-4, with D unresolved. CDR3 length: 11 residues. The V end was cut by 3 bases, the J end by 8 bases, with 7 bases between. Germline V gene sequence: CDR1 DFQATT, CDR2 SNEGSKA (reference sequence). The CDR3 region is CSARVREKLFF. CDR3 coding DNA: TGCAGTGCTAGGGTGAGGGAAAAACTGTTTTTT.

CDR3: CASRLAGGRGEQYF. The CDR3 DNA reads TGTGCCTCGCGGTTGGCGGGAGGCCGGGGGGAGCAGTACTTC. The rearrangement links TRBV7-9 to TRBJ2-7; TRBD2 agrees at 8 bases. V lost 11 bases, J lost 7 bases, and 16 bases stayed unmatched. This CDR3 is 14 amino acids long. CDR1 is SEHNR, CDR2 FQNEAQ, per germline (reference sequence).

The sample holds a few counts of this clone. CDR3 loop: CASSPLAGGGDNEQFF. CDR3 sequence (DNA): TGTGCCAGCAGCCCCTTAGCGGGGGGCGGGGACAATGAGCAGTTCTTC. This chain uses TRBV7-9 with TRBJ2-1, with TRBD2 identical over 10 bases. The CDR3 extends over 16 amino acids. In germline, CDR1 is SEHNR, CDR2 FQNEAQ (reference sequence). J gave up 5 bases and V 5 bases, and 9 bases lay outside the gene matches.

This chain uses TRBV5-1 with TRBJ1-5; TRBD1 agrees at 8 bases. Unmatched junction bases numbered 12, after V lost 4 bases and J lost 6 bases. The CDR3 runs 16 residues. The germline V gene encodes CDR1 SGHRS and CDR2 YFSETQ. In DNA form, the CDR3 reads TGCGCCAGCAGCCCCGAGCCAGGGGGCGAGGGTCAGCCCCAGCATTTT. It yields the protein CASSPEPGGEGQPQHF.

The chain combines TRBV5-1 with TRBJ1-2; TRBD1 matches 7 bases. The V gene end was trimmed by 4 bases and the J gene end by 4 bases; junction bases not matched to a gene: 10. The CDR3 is 15 amino acids. CDR1 is SGHRS and CDR2 is YFSETQ in the germline V gene. The CDR3 is CASSRDPTGPYGYTF. Written as DNA, the CDR3 is TGCGCCAGCAGCCGCGACCCGACAGGGCCCTATGGCTACACCTTC.

The rearrangement uses TRBV5-1 and TRBJ2-5; 10 nucleotides match TRBD2. The germline V gene has CDR1 SGHRS and CDR2 YFSETQ. Trimming removed 5 bases from V and 3 bases from J; junction bases left unmatched: 7. The CDR3 length is 15 residues. The CDR3 coding sequence is TGCGCCAGCAGTACTCTAGCGGGAGTAGAAGAGACCCAGTACTTC. This translates into CASSTLAGVEETQYF.

The V call is TRBV5-4, the J call TRBJ2-1; D might be TRBD1 (8 bases). V dropped 3 bases and J dropped 3 bases, with 25 bases sitting between them. Germline assignment: CDR1 SGHNT and CDR2 YYREEE (reference sequence). The length of the CDR3 is 19 residues. CDR3 amino acids: CASSSRQGPRSSGYNEQFF. CDR3 DNA: TGTGCCAGCAGCTCCCGACAGGGGCCCCGTTCTAGCGGCTACAATGAGCAGTTCTTC. Full variable domain (outside the CDR3, taken from reference TRBV5-4 and TRBJ2-1): ETGVTQSPTHLIKTRGQQVTLRCSSQSGHNTVSWYQQALGQGPQFIFQYYREEENGRGNFPPRFSGLQFPNYSSELNVNALELDDSALYLCASSSRQGPRSSGYNEQFFGPGTRLTVL.

CDR3 in amino acids: CASSEVGGRGSEQYF. The DNA for the CDR3 is TGTGCCAGCAGTGAAGTGGGGGGTAGGGGATCCGAGCAGTACTTC. This chain uses TRBV6-1 with TRBJ2-7, with a weak D call TRBD2 (6 bases). The CDR3 runs 15 residues. V lost 1 base and J 6 bases, leaving 16 bases between the germline ends. CDR1 MNHNS and CDR2 SASEGT come from the germline V gene.

This clone was observed a few times. V is TRBV18 and J is TRBJ1-4, with D possibly being TRBD1 (5 bases). The germline V gene encodes CDR1 KGHSH and CDR2 LQKENI. V was shortened by 3 bases and J by 7 bases, with 12 bases between the two germline ends. The CDR3 is 14 amino acids. The DNA of the CDR3 is TGTGCCAGCTCACCGGAAGGGGTAAGTGAAAAACTGTTTTTT. Protein: CASSPEGVSEKLFF.

The V and J genes are TRBV27 and TRBJ2-7; a weak D match, TRBD2 (6 bases). CDR1 MNHEY and CDR2 SMNVEV come from the germline V gene (reference sequence). The CDR3 sequence is 13 residues long. Trimming left V 8 bases short and J 6 bases short, with 17 bases between. DNA of the CDR3: TGTGCCAGCTTAACCGGGACTCCCTGCGAGCAGTACTTC. Amino acids: CASLTGTPCEQYF.

The chain uses TRBV9 and TRBJ2-2, with a tentative D call TRBD2 (5 bases). Trimming removed 4 bases at V and 1 base at J, with 11 bases between. Germline CDR1 reads SGDLS; CDR2 reads YYNGEE. This CDR3 has 15 amino acids. The CDR3 DNA sequence: TGTGCCAGCAGCTACTTTAGCGAGAACACCGGGGAGCTGTTTTTT. It encodes CASSYFSENTGELFF.